Listed below are T cell receptor beta chains from one sample, sequenced in a study of blood T cell repertoires in COVID-19. Assay used: immunoSEQ multiplex PCR; TCRdb lists only in-frame clones, some missing. The data contain 250,000 or so clones, around 90% of them seen just once; the ten biggest clones take up about 3.4%. The sample was PBMCs or T cells enriched from blood (not recorded which). The receptors originated from a woman aged 40 to 50 who had been exposed to COVID-19. Both conserved end residues are part of each CDR3. The D gene is left open where the match is weak. Expanded clones are given a class, and other clones once, few, many or no size at all.

CDR3nt: TGTGCCTGGAGTGGACAGGCCAACACTGAAGCTTTCTTT
CDR3aa: CAWSGQANTEAFF
abundance: .
d_gene: .
v_gene: TRBV30
j_gene: TRBJ1-1

CDR3nt: TGTGCCTGGAACGGACTAGCGGGCGTTTCCTACAATGAGCGGTTCTTC
CDR3aa: CAWNGLAGVSYNERFF
abundance: .
d_gene: TRBD2
v_gene: TRBV30
j_gene: TRBJ2-1

CDR3nt: TGTGCCAGCAGCCACGACAGGCTGGGGGGCTACACCTTC
CDR3aa: CASSHDRLGGYTF
abundance: .
d_gene: .
v_gene: TRBV6-5
j_gene: TRBJ1-2

CDR3nt: TGTGCCAGCAGCTTGACAGGGTCTAATGAAAAACTGTTTTTT
CDR3aa: CASSLTGSNEKLFF
abundance: .
d_gene: .
v_gene: TRBV5-4
j_gene: TRBJ1-4

CDR3nt: TGTGCCAGCAGGAGGACTAGCGGGATTGAGGAGCAGTTCTTC
CDR3aa: CASRRTSGIEEQFF
abundance: .
d_gene: TRBD2
v_gene: TRBV7-9
j_gene: TRBJ2-1

CDR3nt: TGTGCCAGCAGCCAAGATCATGCCGGGGAGCTGTTTTTT
CDR3aa: CASSQDHAGELFF
abundance: .
d_gene: .
v_gene: TRBV4-2
j_gene: TRBJ2-2

CDR3nt: TGTGCCATCAGTCCGGCGGGGGGGCCCCCGGCAAGAGTGACCCAGTACTTC
CDR3aa: CAISPAGGPPARVTQYF
abundance: .
d_gene: TRBD2
v_gene: TRBV10-3
j_gene: TRBJ2-5

CDR3nt: TGTGCCAGTAGTGTCAGACAGGGGGCGCAGCCCCAGCATTTT
CDR3aa: CASSVRQGAQPQHF
abundance: .
d_gene: TRBD1
v_gene: TRBV19
j_gene: TRBJ1-5

CDR3nt: TGTGCCAGCGAGGGCGGAGTCACAGATACGCAGTATTTT
CDR3aa: CASEGGVTDTQYF
abundance: .
d_gene: .
v_gene: TRBV9
j_gene: TRBJ2-3

CDR3nt: TGTGCCAGCAGCACCGATCTGGGCCAGGGGGCTGGCTACACCTTC
CDR3aa: CASSTDLGQGAGYTF
abundance: .
d_gene: TRBD1
v_gene: TRBV7-2
j_gene: TRBJ1-2

CDR3nt: TGTGCCAGTAATCGAGGCAGGGGGAGCACTGAAGCTTTCTTT
CDR3aa: CASNRGRGSTEAFF
abundance: .
d_gene: TRBD1
v_gene: TRBV11-2
j_gene: TRBJ1-1

CDR3nt: TGTGCCAGCAGCCCCCCGGGGGGGGGAGGAAACACCATATATTTT
CDR3aa: CASSPPGGGGNTIYF
abundance: .
d_gene: .
v_gene: TRBV7-2
j_gene: TRBJ1-3

CDR3nt: TGTGCCAGCAGCTTAGGCAGTGGAGTTGGGCAGCCCCAGCATTTT
CDR3aa: CASSLGSGVGQPQHF
abundance: .
d_gene: .
v_gene: TRBV7-9
j_gene: TRBJ1-5

CDR3nt: TGTGCCACCAGTGTTAGCGGGGGGAAACAAGAGACCCAGTACTTC
CDR3aa: CATSVSGGKQETQYF
abundance: .
d_gene: TRBD2
v_gene: TRBV24-1
j_gene: TRBJ2-5

CDR3nt: TGTGCCAGCAGCGTAACTAGCGGGGGGGGCACAGATACGCAGTATTTT
CDR3aa: CASSVTSGGGTDTQYF
abundance: .
d_gene: TRBD2
v_gene: TRBV13
j_gene: TRBJ2-3

CDR3nt: TGCGCCAGCAGCCAAGATCCGGGGACAGGCGGGCGAGAGACCCAGTACTTC
CDR3aa: CASSQDPGTGGRETQYF
abundance: .
d_gene: TRBD1
v_gene: TRBV4-1
j_gene: TRBJ2-5

CDR3nt: TGTGCCAGCAGCTACCCGGGACATAGCTCCTACGAGCAGTACTTC
CDR3aa: CASSYPGHSSYEQYF
abundance: .
d_gene: .
v_gene: TRBV5-8
j_gene: TRBJ2-7

CDR3nt: TGTGCCAGCAGCGGGGGACAGCGGGTGGCCAACGTCCTGACTTTC
CDR3aa: CASSGGQRVANVLTF
abundance: .
d_gene: .
v_gene: TRBV5-4
j_gene: TRBJ2-6

CDR3nt: TGTGCCAGTAGTTCGCCAGGGCAGACAGGGAGGAGGACTGAAGCTTTCTTT
CDR3aa: CASSSPGQTGRRTEAFF
abundance: once
d_gene: TRBD1
v_gene: TRBV19
j_gene: TRBJ1-1

CDR3nt: TGCAGCGTTCGACTGTCTCCCTATGGCTACACCTTC
CDR3aa: CSVRLSPYGYTF
abundance: .
d_gene: .
v_gene: TRBV29-1
j_gene: TRBJ1-2

CDR3nt: TGTGCCAGCAGAAACAGGGCTGGGCAGACCCAGTACTTC
CDR3aa: CASRNRAGQTQYF
abundance: once
d_gene: .
v_gene: TRBV12-3/TRBV12-4
j_gene: TRBJ2-5

CDR3nt: TGTGCCAGCATCGACATTATAGGGCTAGCGGGGGAAGGGACCCAGTACTTC
CDR3aa: CASIDIIGLAGEGTQYF
abundance: .
d_gene: TRBD2
v_gene: TRBV2
j_gene: TRBJ2-5

CDR3nt: TGTGCCAGCAGCTTCGGCGGGACAGGGCATCAGCCCCAGCATTTT
CDR3aa: CASSFGGTGHQPQHF
abundance: .
d_gene: TRBD1
v_gene: TRBV7-9
j_gene: TRBJ1-5

CDR3nt: TGCAGCGTTGAGAGCGGGGGGGCCGACTACGAGCAGTACTTC
CDR3aa: CSVESGGADYEQYF
abundance: .
d_gene: TRBD2
v_gene: TRBV29-1
j_gene: TRBJ2-7

CDR3nt: TGCGCCAGCAGCCAAGTCGGGGGTAGAGGGAGGGATGTCAAAAACATTCAGTACTTC
CDR3aa: CASSQVGGRGRDVKNIQYF
abundance: .
d_gene: TRBD2
v_gene: TRBV4-1
j_gene: TRBJ2-4

CDR3nt: TGTGCCAGCAGTTTTTCCTCTGTTGATGGCTACACCTTC
CDR3aa: CASSFSSVDGYTF
abundance: .
d_gene: .
v_gene: TRBV27
j_gene: TRBJ1-2

CDR3nt: TGTGCCAGCAGCTTAGCAGCCAGGGCCCAGCCCCAGCATTTT
CDR3aa: CASSLAARAQPQHF
abundance: .
d_gene: .
v_gene: TRBV7-9
j_gene: TRBJ1-5

CDR3nt: TGCGCCAGCAGCTTGGAGGGACAGGGGGCTTCACCCCTCCACTTT
CDR3aa: CASSLEGQGASPLHF
abundance: .
d_gene: TRBD1
v_gene: TRBV5-1
j_gene: TRBJ1-6

CDR3nt: TGCAGTGCGAGGAGGCCAGATACGCAGTATTTT
CDR3aa: CSARRPDTQYF
abundance: .
d_gene: .
v_gene: TRBV20-1
j_gene: TRBJ2-3

CDR3nt: TGTGCCAGAAGCACCGAGACTAGTTTAAAAGATACGCAGTATTTT
CDR3aa: CARSTETSLKDTQYF
abundance: .
d_gene: .
v_gene: TRBV5-3
j_gene: TRBJ2-3

CDR3nt: TGTGCCTGGAGTGGGGGCAGGGGGCATCAGCCCCAGCATTTT
CDR3aa: CAWSGGRGHQPQHF
abundance: .
d_gene: TRBD1
v_gene: TRBV30
j_gene: TRBJ1-5

CDR3nt: TGTGCCAGCAGGCTACAGGGAAAGGCTTTCTTT
CDR3aa: CASRLQGKAFF
abundance: few
d_gene: .
v_gene: TRBV28
j_gene: TRBJ1-1

CDR3nt: TGTGCCAGCAGTCTAACAGGGGGCTACGGGGAGCTGTTTTTT
CDR3aa: CASSLTGGYGELFF
abundance: .
d_gene: TRBD1
v_gene: TRBV2
j_gene: TRBJ2-2

CDR3nt: TGTGCCACCAGTGAAGAGGAGGGGGCCTTTTCCGAGCAGTACTTC
CDR3aa: CATSEEEGAFSEQYF
abundance: .
d_gene: .
v_gene: TRBV24-1
j_gene: TRBJ2-7

CDR3nt: TGTGCCAGCAGCCAAGACAGGGCCGGGGGAGAGACCCAGTACTTC
CDR3aa: CASSQDRAGGETQYF
abundance: .
d_gene: .
v_gene: TRBV7-9
j_gene: TRBJ2-5

CDR3nt: TGTGCCAGCAGCCGGCGAACAGGGGGCAACGAGCAGTACTTC
CDR3aa: CASSRRTGGNEQYF
abundance: .
d_gene: TRBD1
v_gene: TRBV7-2
j_gene: TRBJ2-7

CDR3nt: TGTGCCAGCAGCTTGGAGCAAGACTACGAGCAGTACTTC
CDR3aa: CASSLEQDYEQYF
abundance: .
d_gene: .
v_gene: TRBV5-4
j_gene: TRBJ2-7

CDR3nt: TGTGCCAGCAGCGTAGGAGGGTCCGGTTCACCCCTCCACTTT
CDR3aa: CASSVGGSGSPLHF
abundance: once
d_gene: .
v_gene: TRBV9
j_gene: TRBJ1-6

CDR3nt: TGTGCCAGCAGTAACCCCGAGGGCTATGGCTACACCTTC
CDR3aa: CASSNPEGYGYTF
abundance: .
d_gene: .
v_gene: TRBV27
j_gene: TRBJ1-2

CDR3nt: TGTGCCAGCAGCCAAGCCCCCTCGGGGCCAAAAGGGGGCTATGGCTACACCTTC
CDR3aa: CASSQAPSGPKGGYGYTF
abundance: .
d_gene: .
v_gene: TRBV4-2
j_gene: TRBJ1-2

CDR3nt: TGTGCCAGCAGTTACTTACAGCCGGGACTAGCGGGAATAAGGACTGAGCAGTTCTTC
CDR3aa: CASSYLQPGLAGIRTEQFF
abundance: .
d_gene: TRBD2
v_gene: TRBV6-2/TRBV6-3
j_gene: TRBJ2-1

CDR3nt: TGCGCCAGCAGCTTGGTAGGAGGAGGCTACACCTTC
CDR3aa: CASSLVGGGYTF
abundance: .
d_gene: .
v_gene: TRBV5-1
j_gene: TRBJ1-2

CDR3nt: TGTGCCAGCAGTTCGCCGGGAAGCTCCTACAATGAGCAGTTCTTC
CDR3aa: CASSSPGSSYNEQFF
abundance: .
d_gene: .
v_gene: TRBV28
j_gene: TRBJ2-1